The text below deals with one T cell receptor beta chain. Other DNA sequences within the sample encode an identical CDR3. The germline V gene has CDR1 SGHKS and CDR2 YYEKEE (reference sequence). The CDR3 loop spans 14 amino acids. V shed 0 bases and J shed 4 bases, with 10 bases lying between them. Original processing notes: For nucleated cells, counts were estimated from reference gene primer amplification. Sequenced by immunoSEQ multiplex PCR; TCRdb stores in-frame clones only, minus some. V and J calls and clone size are those listed in that table; D and trimming were worked out from the DNA. The data hold approximately 260,000 clones, with approximately 87% observed a single time. The sample is drawn from a study of blood T cell repertoires in COVID-19. For the study at large: Spain, Italy and the United States supplied samples that represented acute and convalescent COVID-19. The cDNA or gDNA used as material had been derived from T cells, B-cell-depleted T cells, or PBMCs.

The chain uses TRBV5-5 and TRBJ1-2; D is undetermined. The receptor's source is a man in his fifties or sixties who had recovered from COVID-19. The sequencing sample was made of peripheral blood. The CDR3 DNA is TGTGCCAGCAGCTTGGAGGCAGGTCGCTATGGCTACACCTTC. As protein: CASSLEAGRYGYTF.